Listed below are T cell receptor beta chains from one sample, sequenced in a study of cytomegalovirus exposure and HLA in healthy donors. TCRdb's copy holds only in-frame clones and misses some; the assay was immunoSEQ multiplex PCR. The sample lists approximately 110,000 clones; just under 80% were seen once. The specimen was PBMCs. The receptors were gathered from a man under 40 in good health and CMV-seronegative. The CDR3 runs from the conserved cysteine through the conserved F or W. Fields, in order: clone size, V gene, J gene, D gene, CDR3 DNA, CDR3 protein. A D gene is named only where the DNA matches it firmly. Some rows mark clone size as missing; the rest say once, few, many or name a class of expanded clone.

.	TRBV7-9	TRBJ2-7	TRBD2	TGTGCCAGCAGCATTAGCGGGGGTACCTACGAGCAGTACTTC	CASSISGGTYEQYF
few	TRBV13	TRBJ2-7	TRBD1	TGTGCCAGCAGCCTAACAGGGGGCTCATCCTACGAGCAGTACTTC	CASSLTGGSSYEQYF
.	TRBV10-3	TRBJ1-4	.	TGTGCCATCAGTGACCGGAGTAATGAAAAACTGTTTTTT	CAISDRSNEKLFF
.	TRBV7-9	TRBJ2-1	.	TGTGCCAGCAGCTTGAGGGGGAAGGACACAAATGAGCAGTTCTTC	CASSLRGKDTNEQFF
.	TRBV15	TRBJ1-1	TRBD1	TGTGCCACCAGCGCCCGACAGGGGGCGAACACTGAAGCTTTCTTT	CATSARQGANTEAFF
.	TRBV19	TRBJ1-1	.	TGTGCCAGTAGTATCGAATGGGGGGGGAACACTGAAGCTTTCTTT	CASSIEWGGNTEAFF
.	TRBV5-1	TRBJ1-4	TRBD1	TGCGCCAGCAGCTTGGCTGGGACAGGAGAAAAACTGTTTTTT	CASSLAGTGEKLFF
.	TRBV2	TRBJ1-1	.	TGTGCCAGCAGTAGGACAGTCATGAACACTGAAGCTTTCTTT	CASSRTVMNTEAFF
.	TRBV6-6	TRBJ2-7	.	TGTGCCAGCAGTTATAGCGGACCGCCCTACGAGCAGTACTTC	CASSYSGPPYEQYF
.	TRBV6-5	TRBJ1-2	TRBD1	TGTGCCAGCAGTTACGGGACAGGGGGCTATGGCTACACCTTC	CASSYGTGGYGYTF
.	TRBV14	TRBJ1-5	.	TGTGCCAGCAGCCAAACGGGTGGTGATCAGCCCCAGCATTTT	CASSQTGGDQPQHF